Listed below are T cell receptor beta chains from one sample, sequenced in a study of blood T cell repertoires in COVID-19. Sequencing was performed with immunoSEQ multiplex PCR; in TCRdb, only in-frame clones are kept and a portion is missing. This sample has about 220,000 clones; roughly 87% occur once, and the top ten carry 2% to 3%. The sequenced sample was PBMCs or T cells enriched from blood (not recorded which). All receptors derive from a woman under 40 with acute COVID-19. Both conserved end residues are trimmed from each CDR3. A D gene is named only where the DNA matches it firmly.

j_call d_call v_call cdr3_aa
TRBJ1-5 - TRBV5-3 ARSLAGFNQPQH
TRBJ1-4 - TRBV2 ASSSSRLF
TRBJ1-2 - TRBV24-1 ATSDLVSYGYT
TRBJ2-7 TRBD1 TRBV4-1 ASSRSGTGWDEQY
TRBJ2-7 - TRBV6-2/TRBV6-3 ASSPTPLKTASYEQY
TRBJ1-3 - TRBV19 ATTRTGFSGNTIY
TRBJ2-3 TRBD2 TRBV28 ASSSIAGATDTQY
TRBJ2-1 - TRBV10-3 AISAQGREQF
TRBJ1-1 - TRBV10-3 AIRPGGNTEAF
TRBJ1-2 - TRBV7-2 ASSLVGSNYGYT
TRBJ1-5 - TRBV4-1 ASSQEFSSNQPQH
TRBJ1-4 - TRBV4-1 ASSQAPFSREKLF
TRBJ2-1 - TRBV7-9 ASSSNLVANEQF
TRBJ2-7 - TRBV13 ASSLNLQEETYEQY
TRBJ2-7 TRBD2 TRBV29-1 SVLRGEAYEQY
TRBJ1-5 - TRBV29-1 SAPPRVGCNQPQH
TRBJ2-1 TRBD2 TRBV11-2 ASSPQFLAGYDEQF
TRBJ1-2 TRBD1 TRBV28 ASRGTGDFNYGYT
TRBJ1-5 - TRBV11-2 ASTASGDSNQPQH
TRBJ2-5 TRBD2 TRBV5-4 ASSSSSGIQETQY
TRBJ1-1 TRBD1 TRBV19 ASTTQGGTEAF
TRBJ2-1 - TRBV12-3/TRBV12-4 ASSPAFRDEQF
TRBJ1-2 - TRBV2 ASSEGDGYT
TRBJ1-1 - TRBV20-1 SASGGGPLTEAF
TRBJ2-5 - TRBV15 ATSRDRAQETQY
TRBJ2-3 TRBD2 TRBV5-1 ASSLGGTNTDTQY
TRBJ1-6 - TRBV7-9 ASSTAAGLLNSPLH